The 14 T cell receptor beta chains listed next were all sequenced from one sample in a study of cytomegalovirus exposure and HLA in healthy donors (dated by TCRdb to the late 2010s). Libraries were made using the immunoSEQ multiplex PCR assay. A mixture of 60 forward primers for TCR Vbeta segments and 13 reverse primers for TCR Jbeta segments was used in the multiplex PCR. Not all clones reach the TCRdb copy of this immuneACCESS table, which keeps in-frame sequences only. Checked studies attribute under half of the gap to unresolved V genes and leave the rest unexplained. This sample has roughly 170,000 clones in its table, and 80% to 85% of those were observed once. The ten most abundant clones make up around 0.98% of the sample. Sequenced input: PBMCs. All receptors come from a man aged 30 to 45 in good health and CMV-seronegative.

The V and J genes are TRBV21-1 and TRBJ1-4; the DNA was not compared with TRBD1, the D call given in the table. TRBV21-1 is classified as a pseudogene. The CDR3 contains 14 residues. CDR3 coding DNA: TGTGCCACCCACGAAATCCGGACAGGGGATCTAGGGTTTTTT. This translates into CATHEIRTGDLGFF.

The genes are TRBV28 and TRBJ2-5, with D maybe TRBD2 (6 bases). Germline CDR1 reads MDHEN; CDR2 reads SYDVKM. This CDR3 is 15 amino acids long. V lost 5 bases to trimming and J lost 4 bases, with 17 bases between them. This chain's CDR3 is CASSQGAREVETQYF. For the CDR3, the DNA is TGTGCCAGCAGTCAAGGGGCCAGGGAGGTAGAGACCCAGTACTTC.

V is TRBV15 and J is TRBJ2-5, with 9 bases fitting TRBD1. Near its end, the DNA agrees better with TRBJ2-7, so the J call may be wrong. Germline V CDR1 and CDR2: LNHNV, YYDKDF (reference sequence). The CDR3 extends over 15 amino acids. The chain's CDR3 is CATSRGRGQGNEQYF. The CDR3, as DNA: TGTGCCACCAGCAGAGGGAGGGGACAGGGCAACGAGCAGTACTTC.

This clone was counted only a few times. The V call is TRBV5-1, the J call TRBJ2-7; the D is unclear. The germline V and J ends were trimmed by 1 base and 1 base, with 9 bases remaining between them. CDR3 length: 14 amino acids. CDR1 SGHRS and CDR2 YFSETQ come from the germline V gene. The CDR3 DNA reads as TGCGCCAGCAGCTTGCAGGTACCGTCCTACGAGCAGTACTTC. Amino acids: CASSLQVPSYEQYF.

The CDR3 region is CASSQDSPGGGTNIQYF. CDR3 coding DNA: TGCGCCAGCAGCCAAGATTCGCCCGGGGGGGGGACAAACATTCAGTACTTC. The chain employs TRBV4-1 and TRBJ2-4; 8 bases are shared with TRBD2. V shed 0 bases, J shed 6 bases, and the junction held 10 bases outside the gene matches. Germline CDR1 MGHRA, CDR2 YSYEKL. The CDR3 totals 17 residues.

The genes are TRBV4-2 and TRBJ1-1; D not resolved. V lost 7 bases, J lost 2 bases, and 11 bases lay in between. The germline V gene encodes CDR1 LGHNA and CDR2 YNFKEQ. This CDR3 is built from 13 residues. CDR3 nucleotide sequence: TGTGCCAGCAACTCAAACAGAAACACTGAAGCTTTCTTT. Residues: CASNSNRNTEAFF.

This sequence joins TRBV6-5 and TRBJ1-6; D gene unclear. The germline V gene has CDR1 MNHEY and CDR2 SVGAGI. This CDR3 region has 14 residues. V dropped 5 bases and J dropped 6 bases, with 11 bases sitting between them. CDR3 nucleotides: TGTGCCAGCAGTCCCCGCGGGGTTAATTCACCCCTCCACTTT. Its protein is CASSPRGVNSPLHF.

The chain employs TRBV4-1 and TRBJ1-2; 7 positions match TRBD1. The CDR3 is 15 amino acids. V was clipped by 4 bases and J by 5 bases; unmatched bases: 10. Per the germline V gene, CDR1 is MGHRA and CDR2 is YSYEKL. The CDR3 loop is CASSPNLDREYGYTF. CDR3 bases: TGCGCCAGCAGCCCAAACTTAGACAGGGAGTATGGCTACACCTTC.

The chain is built from TRBV6-6 and TRBJ1-4, with 7 bases that match TRBD1. V dropped 8 bases and J dropped 7; count of bases not matched to a gene: 13. Germline CDR1 MNHNY, CDR2 SVGAGI (reference sequence). The CDR3 is made up of 15 amino acids. For the CDR3, the DNA is TGTGCCAGCTTTGGGACAGTTCCATGCCCTGAAAAACTGTTTTTT. Protein product: CASFGTVPCPEKLFF.

The V gene is TRBV15, the J gene TRBJ1-2; D is possibly TRBD1 (5 bases). From germline, CDR1 is LNHNV and CDR2 YYDKDF (reference sequence). The ends were cut back, 0 bases at V and 4 bases at J, with 18 bases in the middle. The CDR3 contains 17 residues. CDR3 loop: CATSREGAVTRVYGYTF. In DNA, the CDR3 is TGTGCCACCAGCAGAGAAGGGGCGGTAACCCGCGTCTATGGCTACACCTTC.

The V call is TRBV5-4, the J call TRBJ2-3; the match to TRBD2 covers 12 bases. This CDR3 is 16 amino acids long. The germline V gene has CDR1 SGHNT and CDR2 YYREEE (reference sequence). With V trimmed by 2 bases and J by 2 bases, 3 bases remained unmatched. The CDR3 region is CASSLTSGGPTDTQYF. The CDR3 nucleotides read TGTGCCAGCAGCTTAACTAGCGGGGGGCCCACAGATACGCAGTATTTT.

CDR3 nucleotide sequence: TGTGCCATCAGTGAGTCGAGAACAGGGGGAGGGGAGACCCAGTACTTC. Protein product: CAISESRTGGGETQYF. This chain links TRBV10-3 with TRBJ2-5; D is possibly TRBD1 (8 bases). Germline V lookup: CDR1 ENHRY, CDR2 SYGVKD. The V and J ends lost 0 bases and 5 bases respectively, with 16 bases between them. This CDR3 spans 16 amino acids.

This clone was found a few times. This chain uses TRBV7-9 with TRBJ1-4; D not certain. In germline, CDR1 is SEHNR, CDR2 FQNEAQ (reference sequence). V was trimmed by 2 bases and J by 8 bases, leaving 18 bases between them. This CDR3 is 16 amino acids long. The CDR3 DNA reads TGTGCCAGCAGCTTAAAGAACAGCCTTAATGGGGAAAAACTGTTTTTT. Protein product: CASSLKNSLNGEKLFF. Based on the CDR3 plus reference TRBV7-9 and TRBJ1-4, the full variable domain is DTGVSQNPRHKITKRGQNVTFRCDPISEHNRLYWYRQTLGQGPEFLTYFQNEAQLEKSRLLSDRFSAERPKGSFSTLEIQRTEQGDSAMYLCASSLKNSLNGEKLFFGSGTQLSVL.

This clone has only a few counts. This chain links TRBV30 with TRBJ1-2; D possibly corresponds to TRBD1 (6 bases). The V end was cut by 0 bases, the J end by 5 bases, with 19 bases between. The CDR3 loop spans 16 amino acids. Germline V lookup: CDR1 GTSNPN, CDR2 SVGIG (reference sequence). In DNA, the CDR3 is TGTGCCTGGAGTGTACGACACCGACAGGCCTTTTATGGCTACACCTTC. Encoded protein: CAWSVRHRQAFYGYTF.